Each of the 5 T cell receptor beta chains below was sequenced from the same sample in a study of T cells in localized non-small cell lung cancer. Data came from immunoSEQ multiplex PCR; TCRdb stores just in-frame clones and leaves some out. The sample lists 20,000 to 30,000 clones, approximately 85% occurring once. The sequences come from peripheral blood, collected before any cancer treatment. The receptors shown here come from a woman aged 35 to 70 with stage I lung adenocarcinoma.

V usage is TRBV6-5 and J usage is TRBJ2-5; D possibly corresponds to TRBD2 (5 bases). The length of the CDR3 is 13 residues. Germline CDR1 and CDR2: MNHEY and SVGAGI. The germline V and J ends were trimmed by 4 bases and 5 bases, with 11 bases remaining between them. The DNA of the CDR3 is TGTGCCAGCAGTTCGACTACGTCGGAGACCCAGTACTTC. Translating gives CASSSTTSETQYF.

The chain has TRBV2 and TRBJ2-5; D is unclear. Trimming removed 4 bases at V and 6 bases at J, with 9 bases between. Germline lookup yields CDR1 SNHLY and CDR2 FYNNEI. The CDR3 has 12 amino acids. As DNA, the CDR3 is TGTGCCAGCAGTGGAATTGCGAAGACCCAGTACTTC. Its translation: CASSGIAKTQYF.

The chain joins TRBV19 to TRBJ2-6; D may be TRBD2 (6 bases). The germline V gene has CDR1 LNHDA and CDR2 SQIVND (reference sequence). The V gene lost 7 bases and the J gene lost 0 bases, with 13 bases spanning the gap. This CDR3 is built from 16 residues. In DNA, the CDR3 is TGTGCCAGTAACTTGGGGCGGGACTCTGGGGCCAACGTCCTGACTTTC. It codes for CASNLGRDSGANVLTF.

V and J are TRBV5-4 and TRBJ1-4, with D hard to call. In germline, CDR1 is SGHNT, CDR2 YYREEE (reference sequence). The CDR3 is made up of 12 amino acids. Trimming took off 3 bases at V and 3 bases at J, with 3 bases between the two ends. The CDR3 DNA follows: TGTGCCAGCAGCTCCCCTAATGAAAAACTGTTTTTT. Protein: CASSSPNEKLFF.

The CDR3 sequence: CASSSLVGPGWEQFF. The DNA for the CDR3 is TGTGCCAGCAGCTCCCTAGTGGGGCCGGGTTGGGAGCAGTTCTTC. The chain combines TRBV14 with TRBJ2-1, with D perhaps TRBD1 (5 bases). The V end lost 5 bases, the J end lost 10 bases, and 21 bases lay between the germline ends. The CDR3 extends over 15 amino acids. Germline V gene data show CDR1 as SGHDN and CDR2 as FVKESK.